The subject of this entry is one T cell receptor (beta chain). The antigen is undetermined. Across several immunoSEQ plates, the genomic DNA of each subset was split evenly. Profiled with immunoSEQ multiplex PCR; TCRdb holds only in-frame clones, not every one. The sample yields nearly 2 million clones, approximately 94% seen once. Germline CDR1 is SGHTA and CDR2 is FQGTGA. CDR3 length: 14 amino acids. V lost 5 bases and J lost 4, with 11 bases in between. This sample stems from a study of shared clonotypes between healthy human individuals. Positively selected for CCR7, the CD45RO-negative cells used as naive CD8 cells excluded terminally differentiated effector memory CD45RA+ cells. Findings and limits, study-wide: Sequencing of the sorted subsets was shown by rarefaction to be incomplete despite large depth.

This chain uses TRBV7-3 with TRBJ2-2, with D unresolved. The TCR originated in a man aged 18 to 29 in good health. The sample comprised naive CD8+ T cells sorted from blood. Here the CDR3 DNA reads TGTGCCAGCAGCCCGCTGGCCGGCACCGGGGAGCTGTTTTTT. Amino acids: CASSPLAGTGELFF.